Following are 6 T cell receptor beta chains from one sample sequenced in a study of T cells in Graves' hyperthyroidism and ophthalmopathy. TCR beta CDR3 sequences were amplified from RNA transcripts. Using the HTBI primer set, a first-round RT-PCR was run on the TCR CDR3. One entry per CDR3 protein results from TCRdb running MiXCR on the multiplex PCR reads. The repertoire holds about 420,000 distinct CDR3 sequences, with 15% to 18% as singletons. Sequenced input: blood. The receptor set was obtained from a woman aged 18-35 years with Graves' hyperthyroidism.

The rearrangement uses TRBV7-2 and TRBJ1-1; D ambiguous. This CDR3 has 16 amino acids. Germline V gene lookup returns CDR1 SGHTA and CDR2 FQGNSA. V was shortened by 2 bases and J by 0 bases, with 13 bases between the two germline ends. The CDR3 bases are TGTGCCAGCAGCTTATTATTAAGGTTCATGAACACTGAAGCTTTCTTT. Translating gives CASSLLLRFMNTEAFF.

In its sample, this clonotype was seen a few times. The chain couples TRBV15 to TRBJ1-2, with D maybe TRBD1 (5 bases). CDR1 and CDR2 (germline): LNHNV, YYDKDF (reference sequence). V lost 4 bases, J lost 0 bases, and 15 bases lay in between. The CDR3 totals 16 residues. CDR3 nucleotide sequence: TGTGCCACCAGCACCTCAGGGAAGACGGCTAACTATGGCTACACCTTC. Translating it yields CATSTSGKTANYGYTF. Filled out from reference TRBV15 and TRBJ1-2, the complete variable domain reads DAMVIQNPRYQVTQFGKPVTLSCSQTLNHNVMYWYQQKSSQAPKLLFHYYDKDFNNEADTPDNFQSRRPNTSFCFLDIRSPGLGDTAMYLCATSTSGKTANYGYTFGSGTRLTVV.

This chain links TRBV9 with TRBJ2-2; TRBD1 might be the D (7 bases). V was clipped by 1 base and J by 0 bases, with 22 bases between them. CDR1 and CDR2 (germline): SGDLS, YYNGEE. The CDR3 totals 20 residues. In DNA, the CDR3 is TGTGCCAGCAGCGTACCGGTGAACGCGGGGACAGAAGCGAACACCGGGGAGCTGTTTTTT. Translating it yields CASSVPVNAGTEANTGELFF.

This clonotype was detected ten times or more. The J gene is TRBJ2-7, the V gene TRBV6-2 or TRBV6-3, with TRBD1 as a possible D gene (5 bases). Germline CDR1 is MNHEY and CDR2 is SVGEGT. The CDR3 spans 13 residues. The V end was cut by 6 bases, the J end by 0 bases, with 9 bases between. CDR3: CASRYRSSYEQYF. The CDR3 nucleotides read TGTGCCAGCAGGTACAGGAGCTCCTACGAGCAGTACTTC.

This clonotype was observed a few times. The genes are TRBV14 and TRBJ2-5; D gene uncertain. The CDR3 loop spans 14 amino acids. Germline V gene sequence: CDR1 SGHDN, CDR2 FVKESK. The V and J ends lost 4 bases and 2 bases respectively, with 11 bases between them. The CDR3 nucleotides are TGTGCCAGCAGCCGAACCGGCCCACAAGAGACCCAGTACTTC. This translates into CASSRTGPQETQYF.

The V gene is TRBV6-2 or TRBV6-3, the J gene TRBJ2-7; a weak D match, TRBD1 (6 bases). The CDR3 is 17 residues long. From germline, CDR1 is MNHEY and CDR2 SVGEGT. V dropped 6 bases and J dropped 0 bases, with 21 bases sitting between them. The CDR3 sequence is CASSYGKATGVSYEQYF. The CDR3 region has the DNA TGTGCCAGCAGCTACGGCAAGGCGACAGGAGTCTCCTACGAGCAGTACTTC.